The 7 T cell receptor beta chains listed next were all sequenced from one sample in a study of long-term antiretroviral therapy in people with HIV. Runs used v3.0 of the immunoSEQ assay and were done at survey level. Profiled with immunoSEQ multiplex PCR; TCRdb holds only in-frame clones, not every one. The table lists 30,000 to 40,000 clones, roughly 90% of them singletons. Here the sequenced sample was unsorted PBMCs, taken just before starting antiretroviral therapy. The receptors were sampled from a woman younger than 35 with HIV.

This chain uses TRBV4-3 with TRBJ2-7; 7 nucleotides agree with TRBD2. V lost 4 bases and J lost 3; bases outside the gene matches: 18. The CDR3 sequence is 18 residues long. CDR1 is LGHNA, CDR2 YSLEER, per germline. DNA of the CDR3: TGCGCCAGCAGCCCCTCCCCCGTTTGGCAGCGGGATGACTACGAGCAGTACTTC. Translated, it gives CASSPSPVWQRDDYEQYF.

The chain couples TRBV7-9 to TRBJ2-2, with D unclear. This CDR3 has 14 amino acids. V lost 1 base, J lost 4 bases, and 7 bases lay in between. Germline CDR1 SEHNR, CDR2 FQNEAQ (reference sequence). CDR3 nucleotide sequence: TGTGCCAGCAGCTTAGGGCTTCCCACCGGGGAGCTGTTTTTT. It codes for CASSLGLPTGELFF.

The sample holds a few counts of this clone. This chain connects TRBV2 to TRBJ2-7, with D uncertain. This CDR3 region has 11 residues. The V end was cut by 6 bases, the J end by 2 bases, with 5 bases between. CDR1 and CDR2 from the germline V gene are SNHLY and FYNNEI. CDR3 DNA: TGTGCCAGCAGGCAGACCTACGAGCAGTACTTC. It translates to CASRQTYEQYF.

The genes are TRBV7-6 and TRBJ2-7; D gene ambiguous. Looked up from germline, CDR1 is SGHVS and CDR2 is FNYEAQ. The CDR3 spans 13 residues. V lost 5 bases to trimming and J lost 3 bases, with 11 bases between them. CDR3 nucleotides: TGTGCCAGCAGCGACGGAAGAGGCTACGAGCAGTACTTC. This codes for CASSDGRGYEQYF. Full variable domain (remainder filled in from reference TRBV7-6 and TRBJ2-7): GAGVSQSPRYKVTKRGQDVALRCDPISGHVSLYWYRQALGQGPEFLTYFNYEAQQDKSGLPNDRFSAERPEGSISTLTIQRTEQRDSAMYRCASSDGRGYEQYFGPGTRLTVT.

CDR3 in amino acids: CASSDPGQGSHEQYF. CDR3 bases: TGTGCCAGTAGTGATCCGGGACAGGGTAGCCACGAGCAGTACTTC. The V gene is TRBV19, the J gene TRBJ2-7; TRBD1 aligns across 9 bases. Trimming cost V 5 bases and J 5 bases; bases outside gene matches: 10. CDR3 size: 15 residues. Germline V lookup: CDR1 LNHDA, CDR2 SQIVND (reference sequence).

The chain carries TRBV21-1 and TRBJ1-3; TRBD1 is the table's D call, not checked against the DNA. TRBV21-1 is reported as a pseudogene. There are 16 residues in the CDR3. The CDR3 DNA is TGTGCCAGCAGCTCTGTAAAGGGCAGGGCTGGAAACACCATATATTTT. As protein: CASSSVKGRAGNTIYF.

V is TRBV11-3 and J is TRBJ2-5; D call uncertain. From germline, CDR1 is SGHNT and CDR2 YENEEA. The CDR3 length is 13 residues. V lost 0 bases and J 11 bases, leaving 13 bases between the germline ends. CDR3 protein: CASSLDGEQEQYF. CDR3 coding DNA: TGTGCCAGCAGCTTAGACGGAGAACAAGAGCAGTACTTC. Using reference TRBV11-3 and TRBJ2-5 for the parts outside the CDR3, the full variable domain is EAGVVQSPRYKIIEKKQPVAFWCNPISGHNTLYWYLQNLGQGPELLIRYENEEAVDDSQLPKDRFSAERLKGVDSTLKIQPAELGDSAVYLCASSLDGEQEQYFGPGTRLLVL.